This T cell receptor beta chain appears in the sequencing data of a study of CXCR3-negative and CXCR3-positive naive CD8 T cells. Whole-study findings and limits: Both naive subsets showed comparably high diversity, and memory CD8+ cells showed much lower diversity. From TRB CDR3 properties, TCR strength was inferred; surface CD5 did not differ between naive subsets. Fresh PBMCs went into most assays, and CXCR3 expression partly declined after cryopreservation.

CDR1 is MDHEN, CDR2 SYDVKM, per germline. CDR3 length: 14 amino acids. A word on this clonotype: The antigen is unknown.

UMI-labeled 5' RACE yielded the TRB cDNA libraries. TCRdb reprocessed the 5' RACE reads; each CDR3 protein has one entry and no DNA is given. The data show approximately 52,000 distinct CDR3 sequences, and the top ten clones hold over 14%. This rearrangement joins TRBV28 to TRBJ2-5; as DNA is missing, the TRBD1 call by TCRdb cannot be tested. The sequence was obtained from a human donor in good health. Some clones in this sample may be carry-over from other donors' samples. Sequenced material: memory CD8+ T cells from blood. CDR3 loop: CASVLTGGVETQYF.